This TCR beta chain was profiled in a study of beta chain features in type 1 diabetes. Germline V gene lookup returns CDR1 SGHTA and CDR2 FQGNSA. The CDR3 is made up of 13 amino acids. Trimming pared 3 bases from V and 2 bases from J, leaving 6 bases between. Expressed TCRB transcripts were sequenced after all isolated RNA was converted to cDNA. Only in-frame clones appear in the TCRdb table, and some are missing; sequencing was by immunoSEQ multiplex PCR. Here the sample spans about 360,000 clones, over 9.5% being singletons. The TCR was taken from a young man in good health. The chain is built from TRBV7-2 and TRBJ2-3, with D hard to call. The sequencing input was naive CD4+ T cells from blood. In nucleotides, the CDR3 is TGTGCCAGCAGCTTCGACTTCACAGATACGCAGTATTTT. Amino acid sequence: CASSFDFTDTQYF. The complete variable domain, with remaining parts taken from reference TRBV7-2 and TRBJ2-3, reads GAGVSQSPSNKVTEKGKDVELRCDPISGHTALYWYRQSLGQGLEFLIYFQGNSAPDKSGLPSDRFSAERTGGSVSTLTIQRTQQEDSAVYLCASSFDFTDTQYFGPGTRLTVL.